This TCR beta chain was sequenced during a study of CD8+ T cells in alopecia areata. Findings of the study overall: Lesional scalp, notably in alopecia totalis/universalis, had clonality above that of normal scalp. Scalp repertoires also include resident alphabeta T cells from normal skin. Sharing of TCRs across patients appeared less clear than in mice, possibly for HLA-related reasons.

As the sequencing template, cDNA was produced by extracting RNA and reverse transcribing it. TCRdb's table, derived via immunoSEQ multiplex PCR, lists solely in-frame clones and lacks some. This sample has some 200,000 clones; roughly 56% occur once, and the top ten carry around 5%. This clone was counted only a few times. Its cognate antigen is unknown. PBMC-derived CD4+ and CD8+ T cells were sorted. Sequenced material: CD8+ T cells sorted from blood. This TCR was recovered from a human donor in good health.

CDR3 DNA sequence: TGTGCCAGCAGGGGGGGGTCAACGGACAGGGCTCCAAGGGAGACCCAGTACTTC. Protein sequence: CASRGGSTDRAPRETQYF. The rearrangement uses TRBV25-1 and TRBJ2-5; D might be TRBD1 (8 bases). The CDR3 is 18 residues long. V dropped 6 bases and J dropped 5 bases, with 28 bases sitting between them. CDR1 MGHDK and CDR2 SYGVNS come from the germline V gene.